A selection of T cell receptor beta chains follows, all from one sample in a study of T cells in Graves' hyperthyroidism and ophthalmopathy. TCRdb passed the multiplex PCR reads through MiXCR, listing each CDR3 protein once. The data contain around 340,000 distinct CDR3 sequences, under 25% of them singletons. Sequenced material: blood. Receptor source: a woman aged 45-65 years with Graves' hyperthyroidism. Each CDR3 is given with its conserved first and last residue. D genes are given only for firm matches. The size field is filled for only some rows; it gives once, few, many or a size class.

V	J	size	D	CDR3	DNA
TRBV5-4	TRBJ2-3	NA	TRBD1	CASSLGDRGLDTQYF	TGTGCCAGCAGCTTGGGGGACAGGGGTTTGGATACGCAGTATTTT
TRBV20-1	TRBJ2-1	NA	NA	CSARSSGRTYNEQFF	TGCAGTGCTAGATCCTCCGGCCGAACCTACAATGAGCAGTTCTTC
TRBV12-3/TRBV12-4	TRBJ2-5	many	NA	CASKGVQETQYF	TGTGCCAGCAAGGGGGTTCAAGAGACCCAGTACTTC
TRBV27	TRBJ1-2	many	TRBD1	CASSPSGWDRDSYGYTF	TGTGCCAGCAGTCCATCGGGATGGGACAGGGATTCTTATGGCTACACCTTC
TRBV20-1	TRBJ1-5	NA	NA	CSARGWVQGEPQHF	TGCAGTGCTAGAGGATGGGTCCAGGGAGAGCCCCAGCATTTT
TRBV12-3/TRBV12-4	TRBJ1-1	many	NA	CASSLKLRFSENTEAFF	TGTGCCAGCAGTTTAAAATTGAGGTTTTCGGAGAACACTGAAGCTTTCTTT
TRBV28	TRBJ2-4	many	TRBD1	CASSSPGQGSTKNIQYF	TGTGCCAGCAGTTCGCCGGGACAGGGATCGACCAAAAACATTCAGTACTTC
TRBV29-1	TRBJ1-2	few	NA	CSVDWGGNYGYTF	TGCAGCGTTGACTGGGGGGGCAACTATGGCTACACCTTC
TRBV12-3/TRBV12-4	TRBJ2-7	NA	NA	CASRRLDGYEQYF	TGTGCCAGCAGAAGACTAGACGGCTACGAGCAGTACTTC
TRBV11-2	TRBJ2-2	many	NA	CASSLDRGSPGELFF	TGTGCCAGCAGCTTAGACCGAGGGTCCCCCGGGGAGCTGTTTTTT
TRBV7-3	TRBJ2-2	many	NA	CASSLNEVGELFF	TGTGCCAGCAGCTTAAACGAGGTCGGGGAGCTGTTTTTT
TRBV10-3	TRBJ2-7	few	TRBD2	CAISAGAPRGYEQYF	TGTGCCATCAGTGCCGGGGCCCCGCGGGGGTACGAGCAGTACTTC
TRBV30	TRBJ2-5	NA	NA	CAWSEGGETQYF	TGTGCCTGGAGTGAGGGGGGAGAGACCCAGTACTTC
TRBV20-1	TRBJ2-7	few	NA	CSATRTGGIHYEQYF	TGCAGTGCTACCCGGACTGGCGGGATTCACTACGAGCAGTACTTC
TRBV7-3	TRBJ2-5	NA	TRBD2	CASSLGLAGGIQETQYF	TGTGCCAGCAGCTTGGGACTAGCGGGGGGGATCCAAGAGACCCAGTACTTC
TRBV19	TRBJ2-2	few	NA	CASSNSGGGTGELFF	TGTGCCAGTAGTAATTCAGGGGGAGGCACCGGGGAGCTGTTTTTT
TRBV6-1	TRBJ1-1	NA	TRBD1	CASRTPGQDTEAFF	TGTGCCAGCCGAACCCCGGGACAGGACACTGAAGCTTTCTTT
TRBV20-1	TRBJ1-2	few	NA	CSAHTGTFKGYTF	TGCAGTGCTCACACCGGGACATTTAAGGGCTACACCTTC
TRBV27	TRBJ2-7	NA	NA	CASSRSPYEQYF	TGTGCCAGCAGCCGATCCCCCTACGAGCAGTACTTC
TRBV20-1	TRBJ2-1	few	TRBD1	CSARATGVQGREQFF	TGCAGTGCTAGAGCCACAGGGGTACAGGGACGGGAGCAGTTCTTC
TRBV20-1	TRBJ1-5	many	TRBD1	CSARGFGAGGGSNQPQHF	TGCAGTGCTAGAGGTTTTGGTGCAGGGGGTGGAAGCAATCAGCCCCAGCATTTT
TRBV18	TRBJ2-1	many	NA	CASSPGGALYNEQFF	TGTGCCAGCTCCCCGGGCGGCGCTTTATACAATGAGCAGTTCTTC
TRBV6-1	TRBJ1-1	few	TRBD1	CATCLTGANTEAFF	TGTGCCACCTGTTTGACAGGGGCGAACACTGAAGCTTTCTTT
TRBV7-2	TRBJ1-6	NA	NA	CASSRRINSPLHF	TGTGCCAGCAGCCGACGGATAAATTCACCCCTCCACTTT
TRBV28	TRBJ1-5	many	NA	CASSLIRQDQPQHF	TGTGCCAGCAGTTTAATCAGACAAGATCAGCCCCAGCATTTT
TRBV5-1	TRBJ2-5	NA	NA	CASSLGLVGETQYF	TGCGCCAGCAGCTTGGGGCTGGTCGGGGAGACCCAGTACTTC
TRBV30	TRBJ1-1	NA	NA	CAWSVQALLGANAFF	TGTGCCTGGAGTGTACAAGCGCTTCTGGGGGCGAATGCTTTCTTT
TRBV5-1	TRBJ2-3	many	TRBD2	CASSLGASGSSLDTQYF	TGCGCCAGCAGCTTGGGGGCTAGCGGGAGTTCTCTAGATACGCAGTATTTT
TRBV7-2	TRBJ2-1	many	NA	CASSLAVGAYNEQFF	TGTGCCAGCAGCTTAGCGGTGGGGGCCTACAATGAGCAGTTCTTC
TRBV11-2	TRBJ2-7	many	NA	CASSPNRYEQYF	TGTGCCAGCAGCCCCAACAGGTACGAGCAGTACTTC
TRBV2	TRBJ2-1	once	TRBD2	CAVDSGKSSYNEQFF	TGTGCCGTTGATAGCGGGAAGAGCTCCTACAATGAGCAGTTCTTC
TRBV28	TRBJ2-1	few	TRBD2	CASREIAGGPGEQFF	TGTGCCAGCAGAGAGATAGCGGGAGGGCCAGGTGAGCAGTTCTTC
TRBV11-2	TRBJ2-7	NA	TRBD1	CASSYIGQGAVEQYF	TGTGCCAGCAGCTACATAGGACAGGGGGCCGTCGAGCAGTACTTC
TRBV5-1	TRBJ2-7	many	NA	CASSLAGGYDYEQYF	TGCGCCAGCAGCTTGGCCGGTGGGTATGACTACGAGCAGTACTTC
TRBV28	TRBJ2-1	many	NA	CASSLPQSHEQFF	TGTGCCAGCAGTTTACCCCAGTCCCATGAGCAGTTCTTC
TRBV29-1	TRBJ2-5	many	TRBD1	CSAPTGGVETQYF	TGCAGCGCACCGACAGGGGGTGTGGAGACCCAGTACTTC
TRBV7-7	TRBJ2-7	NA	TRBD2	CASSLNGGGSYEQYF	TGTGCTAGCAGCTTAAATGGCGGGGGCTCCTACGAGCAGTACTTC
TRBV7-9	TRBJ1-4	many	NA	CASSLTTSLDLNEKLFF	TGTGCCAGCAGCCTAACGACTAGTCTCGACCTTAATGAAAAACTGTTTTTT
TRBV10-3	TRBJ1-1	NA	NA	CAISESGEAFF	TGTGCCATCAGTGAGTCTGGTGAAGCTTTCTTT
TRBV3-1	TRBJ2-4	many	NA	CASSQDRVQYF	TGTGCCAGCAGCCAAGATCGCGTTCAGTACTTC
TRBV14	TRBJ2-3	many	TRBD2	CASSRGLAGVPGDTQYF	TGTGCCAGCAGCCGTGGACTAGCGGGGGTTCCGGGAGATACGCAGTATTTT